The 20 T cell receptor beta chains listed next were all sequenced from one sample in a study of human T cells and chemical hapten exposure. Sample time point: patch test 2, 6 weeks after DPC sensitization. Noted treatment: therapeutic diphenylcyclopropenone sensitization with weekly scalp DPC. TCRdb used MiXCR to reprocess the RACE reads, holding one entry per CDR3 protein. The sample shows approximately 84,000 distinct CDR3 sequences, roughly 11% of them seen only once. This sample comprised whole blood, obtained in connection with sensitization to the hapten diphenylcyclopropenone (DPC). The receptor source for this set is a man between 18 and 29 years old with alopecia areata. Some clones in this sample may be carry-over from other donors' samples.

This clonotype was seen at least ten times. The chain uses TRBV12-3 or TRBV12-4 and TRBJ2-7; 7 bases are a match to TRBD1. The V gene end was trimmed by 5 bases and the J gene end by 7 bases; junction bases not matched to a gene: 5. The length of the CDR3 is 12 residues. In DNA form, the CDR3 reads TGTGCCAGCAGTAGCCACAGGGGTGAGCAGTACGTC. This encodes CASSSHRGEQYV.

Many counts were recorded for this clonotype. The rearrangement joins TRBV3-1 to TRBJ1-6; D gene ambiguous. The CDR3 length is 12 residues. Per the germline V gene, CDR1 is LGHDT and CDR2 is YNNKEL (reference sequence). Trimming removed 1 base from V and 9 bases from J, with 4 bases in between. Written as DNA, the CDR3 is TGTGCCAGCAGCCAAGGGCGTTCACCCCTCCACTTT. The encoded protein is CASSQGRSPLHF.

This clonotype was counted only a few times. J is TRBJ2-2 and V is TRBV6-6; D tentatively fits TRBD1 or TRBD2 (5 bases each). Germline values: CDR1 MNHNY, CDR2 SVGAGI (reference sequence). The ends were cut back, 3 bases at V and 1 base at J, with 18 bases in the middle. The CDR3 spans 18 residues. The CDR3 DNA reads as TGTGCCAGCAGTTATAGGGAGATACTAGGGGTGAACACCGGGGAGCTGTTTTTT. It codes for CASSYREILGVNTGELFF.

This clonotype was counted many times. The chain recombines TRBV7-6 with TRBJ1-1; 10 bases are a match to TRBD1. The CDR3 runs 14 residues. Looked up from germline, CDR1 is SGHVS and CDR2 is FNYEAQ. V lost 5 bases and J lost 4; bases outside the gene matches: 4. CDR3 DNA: TGTGCCAGCAGCAGGACAGGGGGTGGCACTGAAGCTTTCTTT. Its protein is CASSRTGGGTEAFF.

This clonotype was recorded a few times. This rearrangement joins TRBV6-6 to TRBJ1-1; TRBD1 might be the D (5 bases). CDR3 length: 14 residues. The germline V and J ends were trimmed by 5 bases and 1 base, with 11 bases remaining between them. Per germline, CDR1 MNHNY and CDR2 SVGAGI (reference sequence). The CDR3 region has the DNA TGTGCCAGCAGTATCGGACAAACGAACACTGAAGCTTTCTTT. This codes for CASSIGQTNTEAFF.

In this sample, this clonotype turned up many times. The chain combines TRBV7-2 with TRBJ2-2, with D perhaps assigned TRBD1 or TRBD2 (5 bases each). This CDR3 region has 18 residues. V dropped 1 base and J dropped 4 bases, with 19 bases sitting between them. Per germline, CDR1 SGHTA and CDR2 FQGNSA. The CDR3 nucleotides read TGTGCCAGCAGCTTAGAAAGTCGTCGGGCAGGGACCACCGGGGAGCTGTTTTTT. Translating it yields CASSLESRRAGTTGELFF.

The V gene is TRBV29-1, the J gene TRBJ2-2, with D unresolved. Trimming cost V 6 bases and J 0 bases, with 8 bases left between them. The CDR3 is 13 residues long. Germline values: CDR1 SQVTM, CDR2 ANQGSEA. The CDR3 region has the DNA TGCAGCGTCTTAACACCGAACACCGGGGAGCTGTTTTTT. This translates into CSVLTPNTGELFF.

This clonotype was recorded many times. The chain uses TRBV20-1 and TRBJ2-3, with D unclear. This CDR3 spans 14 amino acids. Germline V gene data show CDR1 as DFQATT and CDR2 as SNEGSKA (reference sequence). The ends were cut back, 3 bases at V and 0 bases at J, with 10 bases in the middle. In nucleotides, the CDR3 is TGCAGTGCTAGTGGGCTAGTGAGCACAGATACGCAGTATTTT. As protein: CSASGLVSTDTQYF.

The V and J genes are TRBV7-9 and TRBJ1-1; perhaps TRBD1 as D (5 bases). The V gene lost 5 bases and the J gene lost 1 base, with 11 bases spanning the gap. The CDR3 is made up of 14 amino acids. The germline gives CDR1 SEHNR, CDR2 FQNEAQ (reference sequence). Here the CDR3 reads CASSPDIWNTEAFF. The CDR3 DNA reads TGTGCCAGCAGCCCGGACATATGGAACACTGAAGCTTTCTTT.

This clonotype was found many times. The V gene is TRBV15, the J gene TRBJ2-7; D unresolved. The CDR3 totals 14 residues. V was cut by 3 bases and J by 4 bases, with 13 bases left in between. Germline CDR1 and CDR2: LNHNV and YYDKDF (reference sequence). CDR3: CATSRKRAAYEQYF. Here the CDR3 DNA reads TGTGCCACCAGCAGGAAAAGGGCAGCTTACGAGCAGTACTTC.

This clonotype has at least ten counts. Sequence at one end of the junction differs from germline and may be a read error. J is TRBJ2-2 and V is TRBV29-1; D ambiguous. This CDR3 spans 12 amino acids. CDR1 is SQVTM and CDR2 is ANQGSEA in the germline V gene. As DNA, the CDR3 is TGCAGCGTTGTAGGAAACACTGGGGAGCTGTTTTTT. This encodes CSVVGNTGELFF.

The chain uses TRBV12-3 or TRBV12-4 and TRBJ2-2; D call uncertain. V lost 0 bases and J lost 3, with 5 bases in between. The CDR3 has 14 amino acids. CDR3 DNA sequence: TGTGCCAGCAGTTTAGCGAAGGACACCGGGGAGCTGTTTTTT. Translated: CASSLAKDTGELFF.

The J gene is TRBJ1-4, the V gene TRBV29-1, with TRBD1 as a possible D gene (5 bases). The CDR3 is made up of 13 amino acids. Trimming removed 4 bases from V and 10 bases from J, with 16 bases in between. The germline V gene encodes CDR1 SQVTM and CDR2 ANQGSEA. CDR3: CSVGEEGRGKLFF. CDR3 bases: TGCAGCGTTGGGGAGGAGGGAAGGGGAAAACTGTTTTTT. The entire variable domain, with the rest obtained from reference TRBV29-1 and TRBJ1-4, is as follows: SAVISQKPSRDICQRGTSLTIQCQVDSQVTMMFWYRQQPGQSLTLIATANQGSEATYESGFVIDKFPISRPNLTFSTLTVSNMSPEDSSIYLCSVGEEGRGKLFFGSGTQLSVL.

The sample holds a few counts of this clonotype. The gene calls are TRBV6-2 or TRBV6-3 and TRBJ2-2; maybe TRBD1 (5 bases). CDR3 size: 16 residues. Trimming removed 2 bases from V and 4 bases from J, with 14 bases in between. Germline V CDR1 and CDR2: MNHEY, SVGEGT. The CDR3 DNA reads TGTGCCAGCAGTTACCCACAGGTGTTTAGCACCGGGGAGCTGTTTTTT. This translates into CASSYPQVFSTGELFF.

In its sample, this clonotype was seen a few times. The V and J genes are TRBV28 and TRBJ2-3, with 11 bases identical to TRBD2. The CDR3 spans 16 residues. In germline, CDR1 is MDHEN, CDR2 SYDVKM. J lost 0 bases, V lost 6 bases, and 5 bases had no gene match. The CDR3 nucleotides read TGTGCCAGCAGCTCCCTAGCGGGGGGCAGCACAGATACGCAGTATTTT. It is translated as CASSSLAGGSTDTQYF.

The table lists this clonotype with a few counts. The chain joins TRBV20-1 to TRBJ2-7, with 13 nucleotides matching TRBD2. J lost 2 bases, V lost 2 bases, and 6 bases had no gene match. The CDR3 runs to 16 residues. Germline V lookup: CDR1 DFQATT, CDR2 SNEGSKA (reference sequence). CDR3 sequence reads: CSARPGLAGATYEQYF. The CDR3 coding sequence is TGCAGTGCTAGACCTGGACTAGCGGGGGCCACCTACGAGCAGTACTTC.

The chain's CDR3 is CASSLSTGEAYEQYV. CDR3 nucleotide sequence: TGTGCCAGCAGTTTATCGACAGGGGAAGCCTACGAGCAGTACGTC. The rearrangement uses TRBV27 and TRBJ2-7; TRBD1 matches 8 bases. J was trimmed by 2 bases and V by 0 bases; bases with no gene match: 3. This CDR3 region has 15 residues. The germline CDR1 and CDR2 sequences are MNHEY and SMNVEV (reference sequence).

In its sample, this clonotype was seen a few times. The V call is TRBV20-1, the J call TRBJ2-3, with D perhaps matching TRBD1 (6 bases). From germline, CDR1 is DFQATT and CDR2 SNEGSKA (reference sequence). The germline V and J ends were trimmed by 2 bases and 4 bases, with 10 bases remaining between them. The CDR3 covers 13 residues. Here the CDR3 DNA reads TGCAGTGCTAGAAAGGGGGTGGCAGATACGCAGTATTTT. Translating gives CSARKGVADTQYF.

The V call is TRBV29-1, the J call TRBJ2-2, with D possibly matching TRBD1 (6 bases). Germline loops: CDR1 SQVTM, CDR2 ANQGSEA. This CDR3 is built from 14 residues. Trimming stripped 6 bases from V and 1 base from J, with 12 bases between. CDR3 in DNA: TGCAGCGTCTCGGACAGAGTGAACACCGGGGAGCTGTTTTTT. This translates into CSVSDRVNTGELFF.

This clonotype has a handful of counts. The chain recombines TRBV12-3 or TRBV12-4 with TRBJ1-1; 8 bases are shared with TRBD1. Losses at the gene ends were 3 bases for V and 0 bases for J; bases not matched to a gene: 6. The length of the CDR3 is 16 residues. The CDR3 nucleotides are TGTGCCAGCAGTTTTGGCCAGGGGGCTCTGAACACTGAAGCTTTCTTT. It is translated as CASSFGQGALNTEAFF.